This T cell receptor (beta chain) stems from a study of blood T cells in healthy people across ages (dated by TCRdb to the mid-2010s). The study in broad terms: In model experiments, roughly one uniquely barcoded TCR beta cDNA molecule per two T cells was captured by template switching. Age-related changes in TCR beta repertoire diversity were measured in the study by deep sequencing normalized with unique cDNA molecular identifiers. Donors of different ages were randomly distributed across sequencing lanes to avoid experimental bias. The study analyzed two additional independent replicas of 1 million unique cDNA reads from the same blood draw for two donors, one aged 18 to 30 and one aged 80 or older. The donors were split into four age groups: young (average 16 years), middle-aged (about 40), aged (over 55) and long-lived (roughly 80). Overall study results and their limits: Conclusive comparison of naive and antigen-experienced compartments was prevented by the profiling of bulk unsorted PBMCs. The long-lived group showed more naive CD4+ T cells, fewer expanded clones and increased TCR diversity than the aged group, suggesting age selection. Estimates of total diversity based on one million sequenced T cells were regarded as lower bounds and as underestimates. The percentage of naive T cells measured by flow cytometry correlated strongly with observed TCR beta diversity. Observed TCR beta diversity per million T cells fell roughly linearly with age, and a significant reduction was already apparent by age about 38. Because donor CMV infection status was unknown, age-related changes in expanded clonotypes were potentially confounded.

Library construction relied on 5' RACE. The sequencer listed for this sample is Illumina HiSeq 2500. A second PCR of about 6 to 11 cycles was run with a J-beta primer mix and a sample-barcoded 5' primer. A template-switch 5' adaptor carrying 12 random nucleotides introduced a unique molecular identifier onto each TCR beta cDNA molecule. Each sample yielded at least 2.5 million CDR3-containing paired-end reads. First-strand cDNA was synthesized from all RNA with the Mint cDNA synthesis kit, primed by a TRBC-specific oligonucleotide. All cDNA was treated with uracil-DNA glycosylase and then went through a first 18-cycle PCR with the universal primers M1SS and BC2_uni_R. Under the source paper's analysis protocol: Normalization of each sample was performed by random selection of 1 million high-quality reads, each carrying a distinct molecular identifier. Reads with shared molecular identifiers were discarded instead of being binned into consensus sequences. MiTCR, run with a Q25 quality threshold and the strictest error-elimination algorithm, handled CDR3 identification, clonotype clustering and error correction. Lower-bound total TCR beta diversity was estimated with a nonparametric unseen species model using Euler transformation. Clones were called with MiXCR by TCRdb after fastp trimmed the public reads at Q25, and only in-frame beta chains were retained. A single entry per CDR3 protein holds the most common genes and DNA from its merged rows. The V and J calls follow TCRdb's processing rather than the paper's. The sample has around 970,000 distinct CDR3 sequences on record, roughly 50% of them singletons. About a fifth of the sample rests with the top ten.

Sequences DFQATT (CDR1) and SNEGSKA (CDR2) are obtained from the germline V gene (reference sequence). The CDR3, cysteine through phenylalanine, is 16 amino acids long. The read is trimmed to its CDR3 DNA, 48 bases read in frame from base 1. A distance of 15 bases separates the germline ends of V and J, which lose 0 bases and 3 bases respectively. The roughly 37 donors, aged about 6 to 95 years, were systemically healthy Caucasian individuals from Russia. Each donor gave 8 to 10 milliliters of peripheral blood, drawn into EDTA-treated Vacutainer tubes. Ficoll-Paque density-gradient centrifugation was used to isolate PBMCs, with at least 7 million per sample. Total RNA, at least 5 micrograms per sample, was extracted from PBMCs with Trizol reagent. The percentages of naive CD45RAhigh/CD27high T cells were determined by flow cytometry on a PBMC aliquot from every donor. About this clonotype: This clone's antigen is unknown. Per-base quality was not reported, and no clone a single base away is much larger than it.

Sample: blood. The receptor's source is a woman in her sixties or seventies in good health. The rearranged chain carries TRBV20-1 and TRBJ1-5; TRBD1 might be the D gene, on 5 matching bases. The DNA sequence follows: TGCAGTGCTAGAGATCGGGCAGGGCCGAACAATCAGCCCCAGCATTTT. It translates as CSARDRAGPNNQPQHF.